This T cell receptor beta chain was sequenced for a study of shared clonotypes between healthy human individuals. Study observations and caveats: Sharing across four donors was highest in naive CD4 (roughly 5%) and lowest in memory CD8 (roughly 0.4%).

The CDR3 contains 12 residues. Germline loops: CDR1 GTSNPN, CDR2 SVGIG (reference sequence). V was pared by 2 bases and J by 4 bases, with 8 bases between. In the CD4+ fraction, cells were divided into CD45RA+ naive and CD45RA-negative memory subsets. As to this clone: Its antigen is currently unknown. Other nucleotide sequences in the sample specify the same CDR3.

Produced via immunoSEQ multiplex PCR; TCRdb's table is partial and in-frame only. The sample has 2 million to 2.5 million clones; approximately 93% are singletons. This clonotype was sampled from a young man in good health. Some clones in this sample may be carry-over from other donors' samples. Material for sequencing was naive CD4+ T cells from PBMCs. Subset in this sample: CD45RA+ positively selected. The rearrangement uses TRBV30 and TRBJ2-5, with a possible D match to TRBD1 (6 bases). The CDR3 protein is CAWSTGLETQYF. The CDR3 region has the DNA TGTGCCTGGAGTACAGGGCTAGAGACCCAGTACTTC. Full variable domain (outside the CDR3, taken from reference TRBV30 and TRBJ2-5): SQTIHQWPATLVQPVGSPLSLECTVEGTSNPNLYWYRQAAGRGLQLLFYSVGIGQISSEVPQNLSASRPQDRQFILSSKKLLLSDSGFYLCAWSTGLETQYFGPGTRLLVL.